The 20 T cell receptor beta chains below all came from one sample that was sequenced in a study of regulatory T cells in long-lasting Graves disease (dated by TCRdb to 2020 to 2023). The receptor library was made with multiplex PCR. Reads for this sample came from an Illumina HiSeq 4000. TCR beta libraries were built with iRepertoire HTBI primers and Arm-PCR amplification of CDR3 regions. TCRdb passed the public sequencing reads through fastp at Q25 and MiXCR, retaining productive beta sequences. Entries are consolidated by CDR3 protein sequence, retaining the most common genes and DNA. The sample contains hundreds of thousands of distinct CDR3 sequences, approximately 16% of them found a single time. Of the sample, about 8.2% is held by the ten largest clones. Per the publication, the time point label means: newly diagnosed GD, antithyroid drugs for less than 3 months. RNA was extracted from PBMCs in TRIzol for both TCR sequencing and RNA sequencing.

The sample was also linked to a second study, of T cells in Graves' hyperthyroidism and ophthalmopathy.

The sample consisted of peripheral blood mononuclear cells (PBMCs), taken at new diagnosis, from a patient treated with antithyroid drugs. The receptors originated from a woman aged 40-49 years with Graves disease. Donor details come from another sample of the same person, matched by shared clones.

In DNA form, the CDR3 reads TGTGCCAGCAGCAGACAGAGTAGCTCTGGGGCCAACGTCCTGACTTTC. As protein: CASSRQSSSGANVLTF. The J gene is TRBJ2-6, the V gene TRBV6-1; the D gene is possibly TRBD1 (5 bases). There are 16 residues in the CDR3. Germline lookup yields CDR1 MNHNS and CDR2 SASEGT. V lost 6 bases and J lost 0, with 12 bases in between.

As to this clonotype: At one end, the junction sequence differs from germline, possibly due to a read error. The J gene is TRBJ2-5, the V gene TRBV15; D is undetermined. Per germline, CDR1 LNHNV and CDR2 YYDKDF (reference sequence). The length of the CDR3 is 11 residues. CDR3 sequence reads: CVTSLGETQYF. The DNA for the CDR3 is TGTGTCACCAGCTTAGGAGAGACCCAGTACTTC.

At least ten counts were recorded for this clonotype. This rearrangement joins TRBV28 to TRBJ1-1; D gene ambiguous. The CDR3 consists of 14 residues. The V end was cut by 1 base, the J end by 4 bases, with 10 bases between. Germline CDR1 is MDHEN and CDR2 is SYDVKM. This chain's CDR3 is CASSLSGGSTEAFF. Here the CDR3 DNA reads TGTGCCAGCAGTTTATCTGGAGGGAGCACTGAAGCTTTCTTT.

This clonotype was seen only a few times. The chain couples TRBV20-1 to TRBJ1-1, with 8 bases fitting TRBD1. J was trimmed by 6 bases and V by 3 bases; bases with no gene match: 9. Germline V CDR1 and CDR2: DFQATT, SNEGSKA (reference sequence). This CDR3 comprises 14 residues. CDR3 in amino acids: CSARKQGVGAEAFF. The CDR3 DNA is TGCAGTGCTAGGAAACAGGGGGTCGGCGCTGAAGCTTTCTTT.

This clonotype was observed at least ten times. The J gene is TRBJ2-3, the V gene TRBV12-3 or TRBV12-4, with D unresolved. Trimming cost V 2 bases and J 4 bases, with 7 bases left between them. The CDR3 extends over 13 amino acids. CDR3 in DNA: TGTGCCAGCAGTTTAAGCCCCGCAGATACGCAGTATTTT. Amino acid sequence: CASSLSPADTQYF.

As DNA, the CDR3 is TGTGCCAGCAGACCACTAGCGGGAGGGCCGTACGAGCAGTACTTC. Its protein product is CASRPLAGGPYEQYF. The J gene is TRBJ2-7, the V gene TRBV28; 13 nucleotides agree with TRBD2. From germline, CDR1 is MDHEN and CDR2 SYDVKM. The CDR3 is made up of 15 amino acids. With 6 bases clipped from V and 4 bases from J, the junction kept 6 bases outside the gene matches.

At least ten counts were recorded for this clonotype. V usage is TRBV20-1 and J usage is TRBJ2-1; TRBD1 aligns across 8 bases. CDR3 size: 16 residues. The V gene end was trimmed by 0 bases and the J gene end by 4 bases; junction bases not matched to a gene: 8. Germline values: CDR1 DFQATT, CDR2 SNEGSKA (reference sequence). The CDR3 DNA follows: TGCAGTGCTAGAGATGCCCCGGGACAGGATTACAATGAGCAGTTCTTC. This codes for CSARDAPGQDYNEQFF.

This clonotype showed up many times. CDR3 amino acids: CASSLRTPLGTQYF. CDR3 bases: TGTGCCAGCAGTTTGAGGACGCCCCTGGGGACCCAGTACTTC. V is TRBV28 and J is TRBJ2-5; D remains unclear. V was clipped by 3 bases and J by 7 bases, with 15 bases between them. From germline, CDR1 is MDHEN and CDR2 SYDVKM. The CDR3 contains 14 residues.

DNA for the CDR3: TGTGCCAGCAGCTCAGGGGCCATGAGGGATACTGAAGCTTTCTTT. Protein product: CASSSGAMRDTEAFF. This chain links TRBV7-9 with TRBJ1-1; tentative D call: TRBD1 (6 bases). The CDR3 totals 15 residues. Between the trimmed V and J ends, which lost 4 bases and 5 bases, there was a span of 17 bases. Per the germline V gene, CDR1 is SEHNR and CDR2 is FQNEAQ (reference sequence).

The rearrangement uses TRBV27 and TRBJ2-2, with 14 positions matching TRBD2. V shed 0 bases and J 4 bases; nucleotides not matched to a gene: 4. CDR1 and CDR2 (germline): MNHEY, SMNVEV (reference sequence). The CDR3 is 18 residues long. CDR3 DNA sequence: TGTGCCAGCAGTTTATCGACTAGCGGGAGGGGACTCACCGGGGAGCTGTTTTTT. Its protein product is CASSLSTSGRGLTGELFF.

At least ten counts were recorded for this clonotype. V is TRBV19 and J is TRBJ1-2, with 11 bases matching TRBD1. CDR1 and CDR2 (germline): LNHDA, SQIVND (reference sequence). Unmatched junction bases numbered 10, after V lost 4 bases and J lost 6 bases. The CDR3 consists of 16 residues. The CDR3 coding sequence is TGTGCCAGTAGTACTCCAGAGGACAGGGGGCTGAATGGCTACACCTTC. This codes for CASSTPEDRGLNGYTF.

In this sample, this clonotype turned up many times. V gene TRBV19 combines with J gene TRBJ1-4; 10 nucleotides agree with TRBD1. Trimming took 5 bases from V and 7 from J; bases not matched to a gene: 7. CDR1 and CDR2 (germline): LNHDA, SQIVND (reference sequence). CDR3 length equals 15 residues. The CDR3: CASSRTGTGVEKLFF. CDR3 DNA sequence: TGTGCCAGTAGTCGTACCGGGACAGGGGTTGAAAAACTGTTTTTT.

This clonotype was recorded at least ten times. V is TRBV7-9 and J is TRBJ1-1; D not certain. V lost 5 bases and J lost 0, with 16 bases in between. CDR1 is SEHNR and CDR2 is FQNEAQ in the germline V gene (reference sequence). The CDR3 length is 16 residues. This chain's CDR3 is CASSPRIQTMNTEAFF. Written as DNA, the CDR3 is TGTGCCAGCAGCCCCCGTATCCAGACGATGAACACTGAAGCTTTCTTT. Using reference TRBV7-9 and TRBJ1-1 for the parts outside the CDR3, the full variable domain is DTGVSQNPRHKITKRGQNVTFRCDPISEHNRLYWYRQTLGQGPEFLTYFQNEAQLEKSRLLSDRFSAERPKGSFSTLEIQRTEQGDSAMYLCASSPRIQTMNTEAFFGQGTRLTVV.

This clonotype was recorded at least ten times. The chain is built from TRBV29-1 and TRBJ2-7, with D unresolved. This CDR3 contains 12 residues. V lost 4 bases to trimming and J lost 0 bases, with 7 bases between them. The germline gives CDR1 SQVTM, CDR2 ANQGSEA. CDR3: CSVGVSSYEQYF. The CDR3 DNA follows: TGCAGCGTTGGGGTGAGCTCCTACGAGCAGTACTTC.

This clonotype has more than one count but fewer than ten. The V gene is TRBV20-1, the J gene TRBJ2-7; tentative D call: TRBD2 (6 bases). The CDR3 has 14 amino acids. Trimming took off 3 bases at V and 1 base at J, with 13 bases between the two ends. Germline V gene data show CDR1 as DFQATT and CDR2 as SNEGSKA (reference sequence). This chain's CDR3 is CSARRDSSSYEQYF. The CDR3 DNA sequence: TGCAGTGCTAGGCGGGACTCCTCTTCCTACGAGCAGTACTTC.

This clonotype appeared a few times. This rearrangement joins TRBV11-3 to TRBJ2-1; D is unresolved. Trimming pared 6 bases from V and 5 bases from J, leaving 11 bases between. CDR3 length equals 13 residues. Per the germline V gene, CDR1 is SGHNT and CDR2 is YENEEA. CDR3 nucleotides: TGTGCCAGCAGTAATCGATTCCACAATGAGCAGTTCTTC. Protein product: CASSNRFHNEQFF.

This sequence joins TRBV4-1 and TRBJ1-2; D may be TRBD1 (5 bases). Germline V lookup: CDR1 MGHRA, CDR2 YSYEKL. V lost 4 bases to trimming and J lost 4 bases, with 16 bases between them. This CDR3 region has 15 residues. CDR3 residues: CASSLPGAGIYGYTF. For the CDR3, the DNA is TGCGCCAGCAGCCTCCCCGGGGCAGGGATCTATGGCTACACCTTC.

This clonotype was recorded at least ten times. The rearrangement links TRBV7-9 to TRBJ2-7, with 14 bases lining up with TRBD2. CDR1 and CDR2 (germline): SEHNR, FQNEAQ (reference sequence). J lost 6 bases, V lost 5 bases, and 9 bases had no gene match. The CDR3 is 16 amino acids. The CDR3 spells CASSPGTSGSLGEQYF. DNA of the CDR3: TGTGCCAGCAGCCCCGGGACTAGCGGGAGTCTTGGCGAGCAGTACTTC.

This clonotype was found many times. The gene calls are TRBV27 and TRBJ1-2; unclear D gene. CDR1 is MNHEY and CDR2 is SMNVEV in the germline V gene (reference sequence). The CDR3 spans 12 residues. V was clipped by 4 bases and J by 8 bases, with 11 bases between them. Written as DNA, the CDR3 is TGTGCCAGCAGTTCTGCGGGTTTAGGCTACACCTTC. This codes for CASSSAGLGYTF.

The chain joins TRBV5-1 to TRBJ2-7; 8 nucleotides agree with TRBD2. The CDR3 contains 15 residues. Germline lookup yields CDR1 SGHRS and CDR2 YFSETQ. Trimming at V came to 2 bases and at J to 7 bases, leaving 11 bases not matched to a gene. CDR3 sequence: CASSFSTSGGGEQYF. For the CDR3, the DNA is TGCGCCAGCAGCTTTAGTACTAGCGGAGGTGGAGAGCAGTACTTC.